These 12 T cell receptor beta chains originate from one sample sequenced in a study of cytomegalovirus exposure and HLA in healthy donors. With 60 Vbeta and 13 Jbeta primers, the PCR was carried out. Data came from immunoSEQ multiplex PCR; TCRdb stores just in-frame clones and leaves some out. The data contain some 160,000 clones, around three quarters of them seen just once; the ten biggest clones take up more than 2%. Sequenced input: PBMCs. Source of these receptors: a middle-aged man in good health and CMV-seropositive.

The chain recombines TRBV6-5 with TRBJ2-7; TRBD2 agrees at 9 bases. The CDR3 has 14 amino acids. CDR1 is MNHEY, CDR2 SVGAGI, per germline. Losses at the gene ends were 6 bases for V and 3 bases for J; bases not matched to a gene: 6. The CDR3: CASRGRGGRYEQYF. CDR3 coding DNA: TGTGCCAGCAGGGGGCGGGGGGGCCGCTACGAGCAGTACTTC.

This clone occurred once. This chain uses TRBV9 with TRBJ1-2; possible D gene TRBD1, 6 bases. The CDR3 is made up of 15 amino acids. Germline V gives CDR1 SGDLS, CDR2 YYNGEE. Trimming removed 0 bases at V and 2 bases at J, with 11 bases between. The CDR3 reads CASSVVPGANYGYTF. CDR3 nucleotides: TGTGCCAGCAGCGTAGTGCCAGGGGCGAACTATGGCTACACCTTC.

This clone was detected only once. The same CDR3 is also encoded by other DNA sequences in this sample. The chain is built from TRBV4-3 and TRBJ1-1, with 10 bases matching TRBD1. Germline V gene data show CDR1 as LGHNA and CDR2 as YSLEER. The CDR3 spans 18 residues. Trimming removed 0 bases from V and 2 bases from J; junction bases left unmatched: 9. CDR3 region: CASSQDPGQGVGNTEAFF. In nucleotides, the CDR3 is TGCGCCAGCAGCCAAGATCCAGGACAGGGGGTAGGAAACACTGAAGCTTTCTTT.

This chain links TRBV7-9 with TRBJ1-4, with no clear D. Germline-derived CDR1 and CDR2 are SEHNR and FQNEAQ (reference sequence). The CDR3 is made up of 16 amino acids. Trimming pared 2 bases from V and 0 bases from J, leaving 10 bases between. CDR3 bases: TGTGCCAGCAGCTTATTGCGTCTAGCAACTAATGAAAAACTGTTTTTT. Translated: CASSLLRLATNEKLFF. The entire variable domain, with the rest obtained from reference TRBV7-9 and TRBJ1-4, is as follows: DTGVSQNPRHKITKRGQNVTFRCDPISEHNRLYWYRQTLGQGPEFLTYFQNEAQLEKSRLLSDRFSAERPKGSFSTLEIQRTEQGDSAMYLCASSLLRLATNEKLFFGSGTQLSVL.

The rearrangement uses TRBV19 and TRBJ2-7; 7 bases fit TRBD1. CDR3 length: 14 amino acids. CDR1 LNHDA and CDR2 SQIVND come from the germline V gene (reference sequence). J gave up 4 bases and V 3 bases, and 6 bases lay outside the gene matches. CDR3 nucleotide sequence: TGTGCCAGTAGTATGGGGACAGTGCCTTACGAGCAGTACTTC. This encodes CASSMGTVPYEQYF.

In this sample, this clone turned up a few times. The V call is TRBV9, the J call TRBJ2-7; D perhaps matches TRBD2 (6 bases). The germline gives CDR1 SGDLS, CDR2 YYNGEE. V was pared by 4 bases and J by 5 bases, with 19 bases between. The CDR3 length is 15 residues. This CDR3 reads CASSRRGTARHEQYF. In DNA, the CDR3 is TGTGCCAGCAGCCGGAGAGGGACTGCTCGCCACGAGCAGTACTTC.

This chain links TRBV11-2 with TRBJ2-3; 8 bases fit TRBD2. Germline CDR1 and CDR2: SGHAT and FQNNGV. V lost 7 bases and J lost 5; bases outside the gene matches: 14. The CDR3 has 16 residues. The CDR3 nucleotides read TGTGCCAGCACCAAGAACCTGGCGGGGGGCCGAGATACGCAGTATTTT. It translates to CASTKNLAGGRDTQYF.

The chain joins TRBV7-9 to TRBJ2-3, with 9 bases matching TRBD2. Germline V gene lookup returns CDR1 SEHNR and CDR2 FQNEAQ (reference sequence). The junction had 7 bases not matched to a gene; V was cut back by 5 bases and J by 1 base. The CDR3 is made up of 16 amino acids. The CDR3 region is CASSLGRGGRTDTQYF. The CDR3 DNA is TGTGCCAGCAGCCTGGGGCGGGGGGGTCGCACAGATACGCAGTATTTT.

The gene calls are TRBV7-2 and TRBJ1-1, with 8 nucleotides matching TRBD1. Germline V CDR1 and CDR2: SGHTA, FQGNSA. V lost 5 bases to trimming and J lost 0 bases; unmatched junction nucleotides: 8. CDR3 size: 16 residues. The CDR3 nucleotides are TGTGCCAGCAGCGCCGGGACAGGAGCCATGAACACTGAAGCTTTCTTT. Translated: CASSAGTGAMNTEAFF.

This clone was found once. The V and J genes are TRBV29-1 and TRBJ1-1, with 7 bases fitting TRBD1. The germline V gene encodes CDR1 SQVTM and CDR2 ANQGSEA. J lost 1 base, V lost 4 bases, and 3 bases had no gene match. The CDR3 has 13 amino acids. The CDR3 sequence is CSVVGTENTEAFF. The CDR3 nucleotides read TGCAGCGTTGTTGGGACAGAGAACACTGAAGCTTTCTTT.

The chain couples TRBV7-2 to TRBJ2-3, with 7 positions matching TRBD2. The ends lost 3 bases at V and 0 bases at J; junction bases unmatched: 3. This CDR3 is built from 15 residues. CDR1 is SGHTA, CDR2 FQGNSA, per germline. The CDR3 nucleotides read TGTGCCAGCAGCTTTGAGGGAGGGAGCACAGATACGCAGTATTTT. Translating gives CASSFEGGSTDTQYF.

A word on this clone: The CDR3 does not close with the conserved phenylalanine or tryptophan, likely indicating a read error. This sequence joins TRBV28 and TRBJ1-2; 10 positions match TRBD1. This CDR3 spans 15 amino acids. Germline V gene sequence: CDR1 MDHEN, CDR2 SYDVKM. After removal of 5 bases from V and 7 bases from J, the junction contained 10 bases not matched to a gene. In DNA form, the CDR3 reads TGTGCCAGCAGTCTACAGACAGGGGGCTGGGGTGGCTACACCCTC. Amino acids: CASSLQTGGWGGYTL.